Shown below are 23 T cell receptor beta chains from a single sample sequenced in a study of healthy donors' naive CD4 and CD8 T cells. TCR libraries were built from about 500 ng of total RNA by linear amplification. TCRdb analysed the reads with MiXCR anew, one entry per CDR3 protein. The data hold about 180,000 distinct CDR3 sequences, with around three quarters observed a single time. The sample consisted of naive CD4+ and CD8+ T cells sorted from blood, pooled from several donors. These receptors originate from a pool of human donors in good health; the sample pools cells from several healthy donors.

V is TRBV6-5 and J is TRBJ2-5; 7 bases align to TRBD1. V lost 6 bases, J lost 7 bases, and 14 bases stayed unmatched. Germline V gives CDR1 MNHEY, CDR2 SVGAGI. CDR3 length: 15 residues. CDR3 nucleotide sequence: TGTGCCAGCAGCCGCAACAGGGGATTACGGGGGACCCAGTACTTC. It specifies CASSRNRGLRGTQYF.

This sequence joins TRBV15 and TRBJ2-7, with 9 nucleotides matching TRBD1. With V trimmed by 3 bases and J by 2 bases, 8 bases remained unmatched. Germline assignment: CDR1 LNHNV and CDR2 YYDKDF (reference sequence). The CDR3 covers 16 residues. CDR3 coding DNA: TGTGCCACCAGCAGGGTGACCGGGACAGGGACCTACGAGCAGTACTTC. As protein: CATSRVTGTGTYEQYF.

This clonotype turned up a few times. This sequence joins TRBV10-3 and TRBJ2-7; D may be TRBD2 (6 bases). Germline-derived CDR1 and CDR2 are ENHRY and SYGVKD. Trimming shortened V by 3 bases and J by 0 bases, and 15 bases separated the two germline ends. The length of the CDR3 is 16 residues. The chain's CDR3 is CAISDPRGRSSYEQYF. The DNA for the CDR3 is TGTGCCATCAGTGATCCCCGGGGGAGGAGCTCCTACGAGCAGTACTTC.

This clonotype was observed a handful of times. The chain has TRBV19 and TRBJ2-1; TRBD2 is a possible D gene (5 bases). Germline V gene sequence: CDR1 LNHDA, CDR2 SQIVND (reference sequence). Trimming pared 0 bases from V and 8 bases from J, leaving 11 bases between. The CDR3 loop spans 14 amino acids. The CDR3 protein is CASSIDLSRDEQFF. The CDR3 nucleotides read TGTGCCAGTAGTATAGATCTCTCGAGGGATGAGCAGTTCTTC. The full variable domain, completed using reference TRBV19 and TRBJ2-1, is DGGITQSPKYLFRKEGQNVTLSCEQNLNHDAMYWYRQDPGQGLRLIYYSQIVNDFQKGDIAEGYSVSREKKESFPLTVTSAQKNPTAFYLCASSIDLSRDEQFFGPGTRLTVL.

The chain recombines TRBV6-1 with TRBJ2-3, with 8 bases fitting TRBD1. The trim removed 0 bases at V and 2 bases at J, leaving 13 bases unmatched. Germline V lookup: CDR1 MNHNS, CDR2 SASEGT. CDR3 length: 19 residues. In DNA, the CDR3 is TGTGCCAGCAGTGAAGCGCGGAGGGCAGGGGGCGCCCCCACAGATACGCAGTATTTT. This codes for CASSEARRAGGAPTDTQYF.

This chain links TRBV19 with TRBJ2-3; D is unclear. This CDR3 is built from 17 residues. Germline V CDR1 and CDR2: LNHDA, SQIVND (reference sequence). The V and J ends lost 4 bases and 0 bases respectively, with 17 bases between them. CDR3 sequence reads: CASSTPPWGTSTDTQYF. The CDR3 DNA sequence: TGTGCCAGTAGTACCCCACCGTGGGGAACTAGCACAGATACGCAGTATTTT.

V usage is TRBV27 and J usage is TRBJ2-7; the D call may be TRBD1 or TRBD2 (5 bases each). The CDR3 contains 15 residues. Germline V gene sequence: CDR1 MNHEY, CDR2 SMNVEV (reference sequence). V was shortened by 6 bases and J by 0 bases, with 15 bases between the two germline ends. CDR3 sequence (DNA): TGTGCCAGCAGCTACCGAGGGGCGCTCTCCTACGAGCAGTACTTC. It translates to CASSYRGALSYEQYF.

J is TRBJ2-4 and V is TRBV19; perhaps D is TRBD1 or TRBD2 (5 bases each). The CDR3 contains 14 residues. V lost 7 bases, J lost 5 bases, and 15 bases lay in between. CDR1 and CDR2 from the germline V gene are LNHDA and SQIVND (reference sequence). CDR3 nucleotides: TGTGCCAGTACCAGACGGGACGGGGAAAACATTCAGTACTTC. Its translation: CASTRRDGENIQYF.

This chain connects TRBV29-1 to TRBJ2-7; possible D gene TRBD2, 5 bases. This CDR3 is built from 13 residues. Trimming cost V 4 bases and J 2 bases, with 12 bases left between them. The germline CDR1 and CDR2 sequences are SQVTM and ANQGSEA. The CDR3 spells CSVGAGGPYEQYF. As DNA, the CDR3 is TGCAGCGTTGGGGCCGGAGGTCCCTACGAGCAGTACTTC.

The chain couples TRBV27 to TRBJ2-7; 15 bases line up with TRBD2. Germline V gene sequence: CDR1 MNHEY, CDR2 SMNVEV (reference sequence). Germline trimming cut 4 bases from V and 3 bases from J; bases unmatched to any gene: 7. CDR3 length: 17 residues. The CDR3 reads CASSWGLAGGRLYEQYF. CDR3 bases: TGTGCCAGCAGTTGGGGACTAGCGGGAGGAAGGCTCTACGAGCAGTACTTC.

In the case of this clonotype: Relative to the germline gene, one junction end is altered; a read error may explain this. This sequence joins TRBV7-9 and TRBJ2-5, with D perhaps matching TRBD1 (5 bases). The CDR3 contains 15 residues. Germline CDR1 is SEHNR and CDR2 is FQNEAQ (reference sequence). CDR3 region: CAGSLVLGAEETQYF. The CDR3 region has the DNA TGTGCCGGCAGCTTAGTCCTAGGGGCCGAAGAGACCCAGTACTTC.

V is TRBV6-5 and J is TRBJ2-6; TRBD1 agrees at 12 bases. CDR1 is MNHEY and CDR2 is SVGAGI in the germline V gene. This CDR3 spans 17 amino acids. V trimming: 4 bases; J trimming: 2 bases; junction bases outside the gene matches: 3. Written as DNA, the CDR3 is TGTGCCAGCAGTTGGGACAGGGGGCAAGCTGGGGCCAACGTCCTGACTTTC. Protein sequence: CASSWDRGQAGANVLTF.

The gene calls are TRBV10-3 and TRBJ2-7; no definite D call. V lost 3 bases, J lost 3 bases, and 9 bases lay in between. Per the germline V gene, CDR1 is ENHRY and CDR2 is SYGVKD. The CDR3 is made up of 13 amino acids. CDR3 loop: CAISEARHYEQYF. CDR3 DNA sequence: TGTGCCATCAGTGAAGCACGGCACTACGAGCAGTACTTC.

The chain recombines TRBV29-1 with TRBJ1-2; TRBD1 matches at 8 bases. The CDR3 consists of 17 residues. Germline CDR1 is SQVTM and CDR2 is ANQGSEA. The V segment lost 3 bases and the J segment 0 bases; nucleotides outside the gene matches: 12. As DNA, the CDR3 is TGCAGCGTTGACCGCGTGGACAGGGAGACCTCTAACTATGGCTACACCTTC. Translating gives CSVDRVDRETSNYGYTF.

This clonotype was seen only a few times. The gene calls are TRBV6-5 and TRBJ2-3; D gene ambiguous. This CDR3 has 14 amino acids. V shed 0 bases and J shed 2 bases, with 6 bases lying between them. From germline, CDR1 is MNHEY and CDR2 SVGAGI. The CDR3 loop is CASSYSLITDTQYF. CDR3 coding DNA: TGTGCCAGCAGTTACTCTCTAATCACAGATACGCAGTATTTT.

The rearrangement links TRBV29-1 to TRBJ2-1; D not certain. There are 11 residues in the CDR3. Trimming left V 6 bases short and J 5 bases short, with 8 bases between. Germline V gene sequence: CDR1 SQVTM, CDR2 ANQGSEA. The CDR3 reads CSVSINNEQFF. The CDR3 coding sequence is TGCAGCGTGAGCATTAACAATGAGCAGTTCTTC.

J is TRBJ1-5 and V is TRBV19; D unclear. This CDR3 region has 13 residues. Germline V CDR1 and CDR2: LNHDA, SQIVND (reference sequence). V lost 10 bases to trimming and J lost 4 bases, with 14 bases between them. CDR3 protein: CANSPIVNQPQHF. The CDR3 nucleotides read TGTGCCAATAGCCCAATCGTTAATCAGCCCCAGCATTTT.

This sequence joins TRBV19 and TRBJ1-5, with D unclear. The CDR3 extends over 18 amino acids. V was pared by 1 base and J by 2 bases, with 18 bases between. The germline gives CDR1 LNHDA, CDR2 SQIVND (reference sequence). The CDR3 sequence is CASSIGHSGFERNQPQHF. Written as DNA, the CDR3 is TGTGCCAGTAGTATAGGTCACAGCGGATTCGAACGCAATCAGCCCCAGCATTTT.

The genes are TRBV20-1 and TRBJ1-6, with 9 bases that match TRBD1. The CDR3 loop spans 16 amino acids. Looked up from germline, CDR1 is DFQATT and CDR2 is SNEGSKA (reference sequence). Unmatched junction bases numbered 1, after V lost 1 base and J lost 0 bases. CDR3 nucleotide sequence: TGCAGTGCTAGAGCGGACAGGGGCTCCTATAATTCACCCCTCCACTTT. This encodes CSARADRGSYNSPLHF.

V usage is TRBV29-1 and J usage is TRBJ2-7, with TRBD2 matching over 11 bases. Germline loops: CDR1 SQVTM, CDR2 ANQGSEA. CDR3 length: 13 amino acids. Trimming cost V 5 bases and J 2 bases; bases outside gene matches: 2. Here the CDR3 reads CSVLAGGAYEQYF. The CDR3 nucleotides are TGCAGCGTTCTAGCGGGGGGAGCCTACGAGCAGTACTTC.

This clonotype has just a few counts. The V and J genes are TRBV29-1 and TRBJ2-7; D is possibly TRBD1 (6 bases). The CDR3 length is 13 residues. Trimming removed 8 bases from V and 3 bases from J, with 17 bases in between. Germline loops: CDR1 SQVTM, CDR2 ANQGSEA. CDR3 protein: CSNPKVGGYEQYF. As DNA, the CDR3 is TGCAGCAATCCCAAGGTAGGGGGCTACGAGCAGTACTTC.

This clonotype occurred a few times. The genes are TRBV27 and TRBJ1-4; TRBD1 might be the D (5 bases). The CDR3 length is 16 residues. The V end lost 5 bases, the J end lost 7 bases, and 20 bases lay between the germline ends. Germline CDR1 is MNHEY and CDR2 is SMNVEV (reference sequence). CDR3 bases: TGTGCCAGCAGTACCTATGACAGCCAAGGAAGTGAAAAACTGTTTTTT. This gives the protein CASSTYDSQGSEKLFF. The whole variable domain, filled in from reference TRBV27 and TRBJ1-4, reads EAQVTQNPRYLITVTGKKLTVTCSQNMNHEYMSWYRQDPGLGLRQIYYSMNVEVTDKGDVPEGYKVSRKEKRNFPLILESPSPNQTSLYFCASSTYDSQGSEKLFFGSGTQLSVL.

This chain uses TRBV6-5 with TRBJ1-2, with D uncertain. CDR1 and CDR2 from the germline V gene are MNHEY and SVGAGI. This CDR3 is built from 13 residues. Deletions cut 2 bases from V and 5 bases from J, with 9 bases between. The CDR3 sequence is CASSYEGMYGYTF. The CDR3 nucleotides read TGTGCCAGCAGTTACGAAGGGATGTATGGCTACACCTTC.